Following are 3 T cell receptor beta chains from one sample sequenced in a study of blood T cell repertoires in COVID-19. Only in-frame clones appear in the TCRdb table, and some are missing; sequencing was by immunoSEQ multiplex PCR. There are over 60,000 clones in the sample; 70% to 90% occur only once, and about 2.7% lies in the top ten. The sample was peripheral blood. The receptors were gathered from a man in his 70s with active or convalescent COVID-19.

The chain links TRBV10-3 to TRBJ2-7, with a possible D match to TRBD1 (6 bases). V lost 2 bases and J lost 6, with 17 bases in between. This CDR3 spans 15 amino acids. Germline CDR1 is ENHRY and CDR2 is SYGVKD. CDR3 sequence: CAISEAPGQSREQYF. CDR3 nucleotide sequence: TGTGCCATCAGTGAGGCCCCTGGACAGTCCCGCGAGCAGTACTTC.

The chain is built from TRBV5-1 and TRBJ2-3, with a weak D call TRBD1 (5 bases). The length of the CDR3 is 16 residues. Looked up from germline, CDR1 is SGHRS and CDR2 is YFSETQ. V lost 2 bases to trimming and J lost 0 bases, with 13 bases between them. In DNA, the CDR3 is TGCGCCAGCAGCTTCTCCAGGGAAATAAGCACAGATACGCAGTATTTT. Protein sequence: CASSFSREISTDTQYF.

There are a few counts of this clone. CDR3 sequence (DNA): TGTGCCAGCAGCCCACTCGGGGGAGGAATGAACACTGAAGCTTTCTTT. This sequence encodes CASSPLGGGMNTEAFF. The rearrangement links TRBV14 to TRBJ1-1; maybe TRBD1 (5 bases). This CDR3 region has 16 residues. CDR1 is SGHDN, CDR2 FVKESK, per germline. The ends were cut back, 4 bases at V and 0 bases at J, with 15 bases in the middle.